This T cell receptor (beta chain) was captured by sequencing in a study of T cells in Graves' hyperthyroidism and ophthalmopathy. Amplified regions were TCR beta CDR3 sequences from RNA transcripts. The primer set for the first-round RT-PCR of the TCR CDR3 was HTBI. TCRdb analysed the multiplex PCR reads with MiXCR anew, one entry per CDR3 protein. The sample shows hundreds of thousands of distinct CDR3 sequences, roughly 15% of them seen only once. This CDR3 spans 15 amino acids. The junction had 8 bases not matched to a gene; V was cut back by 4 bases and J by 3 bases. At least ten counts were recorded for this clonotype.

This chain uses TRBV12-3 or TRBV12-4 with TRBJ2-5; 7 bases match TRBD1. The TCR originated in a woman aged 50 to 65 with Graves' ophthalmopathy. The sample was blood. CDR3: CASSSPGQRKETQYF. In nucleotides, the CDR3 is TGTGCCAGCAGTTCCCCGGGACAGAGAAAAGAGACCCAGTACTTC.